Listed here are 27 T cell receptor beta chains from one sample, sequenced in a study of response to subunit inactivated influenza vaccine listed by TCRdb under 2018. The library was generated by RT-PCR. The instrument was an Illumina HiSeq 2500. TCRdb redid the processing of the public reads, applying fastp at Q25 and MiXCR, and retained in-frame beta chains. Rows matching on CDR3 protein sequence are summarized as one entry with the most common DNA and genes. The sample profile shows hundreds of thousands of distinct CDR3 sequences; roughly 14% of them were found once. The ten biggest clones cover around 7.3% of the sample. Sequencing used PBMCs from blood, obtained around 15 days before vaccination. The receptor set was obtained from a man aged 50-59 years who received an inactivated influenza vaccine. Donor details come from another sample of the same person, matched by shared clones.

J is TRBJ2-7 and V is TRBV7-9; D uncertain. Germline V gene lookup returns CDR1 SEHNR and CDR2 FQNEAQ (reference sequence). Deletions cut 3 bases from V and 2 bases from J, with 8 bases between. This CDR3 has 13 amino acids. The chain's CDR3 is CASSLGTPYEQYF. The CDR3, as DNA: TGTGCCAGCAGCTTGGGCACCCCCTACGAGCAGTACTTC.

This clonotype was found many times. The V and J genes are TRBV5-1 and TRBJ2-1; D is uncertain. The V end was cut by 4 bases, the J end by 1 base, with 9 bases between. Per the germline V gene, CDR1 is SGHRS and CDR2 is YFSETQ. The CDR3 consists of 14 residues. This chain's CDR3 is CASSPPGSYNEQFF. The CDR3, as DNA: TGCGCCAGCAGCCCCCCGGGTTCCTACAATGAGCAGTTCTTC.

This clonotype was detected a few times. The chain links TRBV2 to TRBJ2-5; tentatively, D is TRBD1 (5 bases). V was cut by 2 bases and J by 2 bases, with 12 bases left in between. Germline loops: CDR1 SNHLY, CDR2 FYNNEI. The CDR3 consists of 15 residues. The CDR3 bases are TGTGCCAGCAGTGAATTTAGGGGTAGACAAGAGACCCAGTACTTC. This encodes CASSEFRGRQETQYF. The entire variable domain, with the rest obtained from reference TRBV2 and TRBJ2-5, is as follows: EPEVTQTPSHQVTQMGQEVILRCVPISNHLYFYWYRQILGQKVEFLVSFYNNEISEKSEIFDDQFSVERPDGSNFTLKIRSTKLEDSAMYFCASSEFRGRQETQYFGPGTRLLVL.

V and J are TRBV21-1 and TRBJ2-3; the table's D call, TRBD1, was not checked against the DNA. TRBV21-1 is recorded as a pseudogene. The CDR3 contains 14 residues. CDR3 in amino acids: CASSKKGTTDTQYF. The CDR3 DNA reads TGTGCCAGCAGCAAAAAGGGGACCACAGATACGCAGTATTTT.

The chain links TRBV7-2 to TRBJ1-3; no firm D call. CDR3 length: 15 residues. V gave up 1 base and J gave up 4 bases, with 11 bases separating them. The germline V gene has CDR1 SGHTA and CDR2 FQGNSA. CDR3 nucleotides: TGTGCCAGCAGCTTAGGGGTCCACACAGGAAACACCATATATTTT. Translation: CASSLGVHTGNTIYF.

This clonotype was seen ten or more times. This chain joins TRBV5-1 and TRBJ2-1, with TRBD1 as a possible D gene (5 bases). The CDR3 is 14 residues long. CDR1 and CDR2 (germline): SGHRS, YFSETQ. The V end was cut by 6 bases, the J end by 0 bases, with 10 bases between. CDR3 amino acids: CASMRDSSYNEQFF. The CDR3 bases are TGCGCCAGCATGCGAGACAGCTCCTACAATGAGCAGTTCTTC.

V and J are TRBV5-1 and TRBJ1-2; the D is unclear. V lost 0 bases, J lost 8 bases, and 14 bases lay in between. The CDR3 is 14 amino acids. Germline values: CDR1 SGHRS, CDR2 YFSETQ. The CDR3 nucleotides read TGCGCCAGCAGCTTGGATGGCGACCGTGGGGGCTACACCTTC. As protein: CASSLDGDRGGYTF.

This clonotype was counted only a few times. This rearrangement joins TRBV4-1 to TRBJ2-5; 12 bases fit TRBD1. Per germline, CDR1 MGHRA and CDR2 YSYEKL. This CDR3 is built from 16 residues. The junction had 8 bases not matched to a gene; V was cut back by 5 bases and J by 4 bases. CDR3 residues: CASSVGQGAISETQYF. The CDR3 DNA reads TGCGCCAGCAGCGTGGGACAGGGGGCGATATCAGAGACCCAGTACTTC.

This clonotype was detected a few times. This CDR3 is CASSEPSTDTQYF. CDR3 nucleotides: TGCGCCAGCAGTGAACCGAGCACAGATACGCAGTATTTT. The J gene is TRBJ2-3, the V gene TRBV10-2; no reliable D call. CDR3 size: 13 residues. Germline values: CDR1 WSHSY, CDR2 SAAADI. Trimming removed 3 bases at V and 0 bases at J, with 4 bases between.

This chain uses TRBV7-9 with TRBJ2-5; 8 bases are a match to TRBD1. Germline V gene lookup returns CDR1 SEHNR and CDR2 FQNEAQ (reference sequence). There are 14 residues in the CDR3. The junction had 7 bases not matched to a gene; V was cut back by 5 bases and J by 5 bases. CDR3: CASSADRGSETQYF. CDR3 DNA sequence: TGTGCCAGCAGCGCCGACAGGGGATCGGAGACCCAGTACTTC.

The chain has TRBV4-2 and TRBJ2-7, with a tentative D call TRBD2 (7 bases). V lost 0 bases and J lost 4, with 19 bases in between. The CDR3 loop spans 17 amino acids. Per germline, CDR1 LGHNA and CDR2 YNFKEQ. CDR3 in amino acids: CASSQDSTGGDRYEQYF. In DNA form, the CDR3 reads TGTGCCAGCAGCCAAGATTCCACGGGGGGCGATAGGTACGAGCAGTACTTC.

The rearrangement links TRBV20-1 to TRBJ1-3; D not resolved. V was trimmed by 1 base and J by 1 base, leaving 11 bases between them. CDR3 length equals 15 residues. CDR1 DFQATT and CDR2 SNEGSKA come from the germline V gene (reference sequence). The CDR3: CSARGRIGSGNTIYF. CDR3 nucleotides: TGCAGTGCTAGAGGAAGGATAGGGTCTGGAAACACCATATATTTT.

This clonotype was recorded many times. The chain links TRBV24-1 to TRBJ2-3; D might be TRBD1 or TRBD2, each matching 5 bases. The CDR3 is 16 residues long. V lost 2 bases to trimming and J lost 2 bases, with 13 bases between them. Germline-derived CDR1 and CDR2 are KGHDR and SFDVKD. Here the CDR3 DNA reads TGTGCCACCAGTGATTCCGGGACCTCTAACACAGATACGCAGTATTTT. It codes for CATSDSGTSNTDTQYF.

This chain connects TRBV10-2 to TRBJ2-3; the match to TRBD2 covers 11 bases. Germline CDR1 and CDR2: WSHSY and SAAADI. V was pared by 0 bases and J by 5 bases, with 4 bases of the junction left unmatched. The CDR3 covers 16 residues. The CDR3 reads CASSESTTSGGDTQYF. CDR3 DNA: TGCGCCAGCAGTGAGTCGACTACTAGCGGGGGAGATACGCAGTATTTT.

J is TRBJ2-7 and V is TRBV28; D is possibly TRBD2 (5 bases). The CDR3 spans 14 residues. The V gene lost 5 bases and the J gene lost 1 base, with 12 bases spanning the gap. Germline-derived CDR1 and CDR2 are MDHEN and SYDVKM. Written as DNA, the CDR3 is TGTGCCAGCAGTACCCGGGAAGATTCCTACGAGCAGTACTTC. Encoded protein: CASSTREDSYEQYF.

The sample holds a few counts of this clonotype. The V gene is TRBV10-3, the J gene TRBJ2-2; D is uncertain. The CDR3 length is 16 residues. V shed 6 bases and J shed 0 bases, with 14 bases lying between them. Germline values: CDR1 ENHRY, CDR2 SYGVKD. CDR3 DNA sequence: TGTGCCATCAGGGAGACGGAGCCCACGAACACCGGGGAGCTGTTTTTT. It yields the protein CAIRETEPTNTGELFF.

On this clonotype: The germline gene is not matched at one end of the junction; a read error may be the cause. The V gene is TRBV7-2, the J gene TRBJ2-1; 8 bases align to TRBD1. The CDR3 consists of 11 residues. From germline, CDR1 is SGHTA and CDR2 FQGNSA. The CDR3 sequence is CASSLGQGLLF. The DNA of the CDR3 is TGTGCCAGCAGCTTAGGACAGGGGTTACTCTTC.

V and J are TRBV5-1 and TRBJ2-7; D might be TRBD2 (6 bases). V lost 4 bases to trimming and J lost 4 bases, with 12 bases between them. The CDR3 contains 13 residues. Germline values: CDR1 SGHRS, CDR2 YFSETQ. CDR3 DNA: TGCGCCAGCAGCGACGGTCGGGGGTACGAGCAGTACTTC. Translated: CASSDGRGYEQYF.

CDR3 sequence: CASSPSGTGGGVRSVVRSFF. The CDR3 bases are TGTGCCAGCAGCCCTTCCGGGACAGGGGGTGGTGTACGTTCGGTGGTTAGGTCTTTCTTT. This rearrangement joins TRBV12-3 or TRBV12-4 to TRBJ1-1; 11 nucleotides line up with TRBD1. The CDR3 length is 20 residues. V lost 6 bases to trimming and J lost 12 bases; unmatched junction nucleotides: 30.

This clonotype was found a few times. The rearrangement uses TRBV28 and TRBJ1-2; D gene uncertain. This CDR3 comprises 15 residues. Trimming removed 7 bases at V and 4 bases at J, with 19 bases between. CDR1 is MDHEN and CDR2 is SYDVKM in the germline V gene. The CDR3 loop is CASTRNRGGIYGYTF. CDR3 in DNA: TGTGCCAGCACCCGAAACCGGGGAGGGATCTATGGCTACACCTTC.

As regards this clonotype: Relative to the germline gene, one junction end is altered; a read error may explain this. V and J are TRBV10-2 and TRBJ1-5; D uncertain. The germline V gene encodes CDR1 WSHSY and CDR2 SAAADI. The CDR3 consists of 13 residues. DNA of the CDR3: TGCTCCAGCAGTGAAGGTCCATATCAGCCCCAGCATTTT. Translating it yields CSSSEGPYQPQHF.

The chain links TRBV5-1 to TRBJ2-7, with D unresolved. Germline-derived CDR1 and CDR2 are SGHRS and YFSETQ. V lost 4 bases to trimming and J lost 6 bases, with 14 bases between them. The CDR3 is 13 residues long. This CDR3 reads CASSPDGGVEQYF. CDR3 sequence (DNA): TGCGCCAGCAGCCCCGACGGTGGGGTCGAGCAGTACTTC.

This clonotype was counted a few times. The chain uses TRBV24-1 and TRBJ2-6; D is ambiguous. Germline V gene data show CDR1 as KGHDR and CDR2 as SFDVKD. The CDR3 consists of 14 residues. The V and J ends lost 4 bases and 2 bases respectively, with 5 bases between them. For the CDR3, the DNA is TGTGCCACCAGTGAGGGGACTGGGGCCAACGTCCTGACTTTC. This codes for CATSEGTGANVLTF.

In DNA, the CDR3 is TGTGCCAGCAGCGTTCTGGGGGCGTATGGCTACACCTTC. Residues: CASSVLGAYGYTF. The chain combines TRBV9 with TRBJ1-2; the D gene is possibly TRBD1 (6 bases). The germline V and J ends were trimmed by 2 bases and 5 bases, with 10 bases remaining between them. The V gene's germline CDR1 is SGDLS and CDR2 YYNGEE. The CDR3 runs 13 residues.

This clonotype was seen a few times. V is TRBV12-3 or TRBV12-4 and J is TRBJ1-3; no reliable D call. V was shortened by 7 bases and J by 0 bases, with 16 bases between the two germline ends. The CDR3 covers 16 residues. DNA for the CDR3: TGTGCCAGCAAATTCCTTGGCAGGCACTCTGGAAACACCATATATTTT. Its protein product is CASKFLGRHSGNTIYF.

This clonotype came up once. The chain couples TRBV12-3 or TRBV12-4 to TRBJ2-5, with unresolved D. This CDR3 has 15 residues. The V end was cut by 0 bases, the J end by 2 bases, with 10 bases between. CDR3 protein: CASSLAPAGQETQYF. CDR3 sequence (DNA): TGTGCCAGCAGTTTAGCTCCGGCAGGTCAAGAGACCCAGTACTTC.

This clonotype was recorded many times. The V and J genes are TRBV5-1 and TRBJ2-5; TRBD1 matches 7 bases. Trimming cost V 4 bases and J 2 bases; bases outside gene matches: 8. CDR3 size: 15 residues. CDR1 SGHRS and CDR2 YFSETQ come from the germline V gene. The DNA of the CDR3 is TGCGCCAGCAGCAAGCCGGGACAGCCACAAGAGACCCAGTACTTC. Its protein product is CASSKPGQPQETQYF.